Described below is a single T cell receptor beta chain sequence and its context. The V and J ends lost 3 bases and 12 bases, in that order; junction bases with no gene match: 9. CDR1 is LGHDT and CDR2 is YNNKEL in the germline V gene (reference sequence). CDR3 length equals 14 residues. This record belongs to a study of blood T cell repertoires in COVID-19. At the level of the study: Samples came from the United States, Italy and Spain, spanning acute and convalescent COVID-19. In each case, the material was cDNA or gDNA derived from T cells, B-cell-depleted T cells, or PBMCs.

How the authors handled the data: Quantification of nucleated cells was approximated via reference gene primer amplification. The method was immunoSEQ multiplex PCR; TCRdb's version includes in-frame clones alone and lacks a portion of them. V and J calls and clone size are those listed in that table; D and trimming were worked out from the DNA. The data show just over 150,000 clones, with 85% seen just once and about 3% held by the top ten. V gene TRBV3-1 (or the pseudogene TRBV3-2) combines with J gene TRBJ2-1, with 9 bases fitting TRBD1. The TCR comes from a human donor with acute or convalescent COVID-19. The donor label of this sample is uncertain. Sequenced sample: peripheral blood. The CDR3 nucleotides are TGTGCCAGCAGCCACTTCCTACAGGGGGCAAGGCAGTTCTTC. Its protein is CASSHFLQGARQFF.